Sequencing of this T cell receptor beta chain was carried out in a study of cytomegalovirus exposure and HLA in healthy donors. This clone occurred a few times. The CDR3 is 14 amino acids. Trimming removed 5 bases at V and 1 base at J, with 14 bases between. Looked up from germline, CDR1 is GTSNPN and CDR2 is SVGIG (reference sequence). PCR employed 60 Vbeta and 13 Jbeta primers. Produced via immunoSEQ multiplex PCR; TCRdb's table is partial and in-frame only. The sample holds 200,000 or so clones, around 80% seen once. Sequences were obtained from PBMCs. The receptor's source is a boy younger than 10 in good health and CMV-seronegative. This chain uses TRBV30 with TRBJ1-1; D call uncertain. CDR3 region: CAWSTYFQNTEAFF. CDR3 in DNA: TGTGCCTGGTCTACGTACTTTCAGAACACTGAAGCTTTCTTT.